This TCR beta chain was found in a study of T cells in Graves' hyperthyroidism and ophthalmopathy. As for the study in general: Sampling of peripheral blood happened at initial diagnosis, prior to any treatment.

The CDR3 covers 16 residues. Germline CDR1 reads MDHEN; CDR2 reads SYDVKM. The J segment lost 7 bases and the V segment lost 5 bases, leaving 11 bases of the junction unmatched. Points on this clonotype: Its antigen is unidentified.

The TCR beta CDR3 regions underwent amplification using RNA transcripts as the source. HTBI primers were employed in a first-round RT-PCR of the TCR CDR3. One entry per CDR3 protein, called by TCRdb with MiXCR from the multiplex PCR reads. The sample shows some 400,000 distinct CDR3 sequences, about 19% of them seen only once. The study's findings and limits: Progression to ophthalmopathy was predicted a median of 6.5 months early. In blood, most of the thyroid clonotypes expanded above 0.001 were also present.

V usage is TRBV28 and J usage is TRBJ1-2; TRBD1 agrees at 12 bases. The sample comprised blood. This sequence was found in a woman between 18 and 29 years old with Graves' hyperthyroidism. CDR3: CASSLHPGTGGIGYTF. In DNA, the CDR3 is TGTGCCAGCAGTCTTCATCCCGGGACAGGGGGCATTGGCTACACCTTC.